This T cell receptor beta chain came from a study of CD8 T cells in ankylosing spondylitis. Findings and limits, study-wide: Peripheral blood held disease-linked clones only at relatively low frequency, and these were CD8+.

This clonotype occurred many times. Its target is unknown. TCRdb independently ran MiXCR on the 5' RACE reads; one entry per CDR3 protein. Of about 42,000 distinct CDR3 sequences listed, approximately 2.6% are singletons. The clonotype was recovered from a male donor with ankylosing spondylitis or in good health (not recorded which). The sample was blood, either unsorted or a sorted T cell fraction (not recorded which).

CDR3 sequence reads: CASSVENPGSGNTIYF. The CDR3 coding sequence is TGTGCCAGCAGCGTAGAGAATCCGGGATCTGGAAACACCATATATTTT. This chain uses TRBV9 with TRBJ1-3; D is undetermined. In germline, CDR1 is SGDLS, CDR2 YYNGEE. The CDR3 has 16 residues. The ends were cut back, 0 bases at V and 1 base at J, with 11 bases in the middle.